The clone carrying this T cell receptor (beta chain) was counted ten times or more. The sample belongs to a study of T-cell reconstitution after alpha-beta-depleted transplantation in children. V lost 10 bases and J 0 bases, leaving 11 bases between the germline ends. This CDR3 comprises 13 residues. Construction of the TCRbeta library involved unique molecular identifiers. TCRdb itself ran the PCR reads through MiXCR, one entry per CDR3 protein. The profile shows about 340,000 distinct CDR3 sequences, about a tenth of them singletons. Sample: PBMCs from the stem cell graft donor, taken from the stem cell graft. The origin of this receptor is a human donor who donated a stem cell graft to a child with acute lymphoblastic leukemia. The chain is built from TRBV12-3 or TRBV12-4 and TRBJ2-3, with a tentative D call TRBD2 (6 bases). The CDR3 spells CATETRSTDTQYF. In nucleotides, the CDR3 is TGTGCCACCGAGACTAGAAGCACAGATACGCAGTATTTT.